The 5 T cell receptor beta chains in this list originate from one sample, sequenced in a study of T cells in Graves' hyperthyroidism and ophthalmopathy. RNA transcripts provided the source from which TCR beta CDR3 regions were amplified. The HTBI set primed first-round TCR CDR3 RT-PCR. Each CDR3 protein is one row after TCRdb ran MiXCR on the multiplex PCR reads. This sample carries hundreds of thousands of distinct CDR3 sequences, 16% of them seen once, and the ten largest clones take about 17%. The specimen was blood. Every receptor here comes from a woman younger than 30 with Graves' hyperthyroidism.

This clonotype was counted between two and nine times. The rearrangement uses TRBV7-9 and TRBJ1-5, with 8 bases that match TRBD1. Germline V gene lookup returns CDR1 SEHNR and CDR2 FQNEAQ (reference sequence). CDR3 size: 11 residues. With 4 bases clipped from V and 13 bases from J, the junction kept 3 bases outside the gene matches. CDR3: CASSSGQEQHF. The CDR3 nucleotides read TGTGCCAGCAGCTCGGGACAGGAGCAGCATTTT.

This clonotype has just a few counts. The chain recombines TRBV6-1 with TRBJ1-5, with 9 nucleotides matching TRBD1. V shed 5 bases and J 7 bases; nucleotides not matched to a gene: 9. The CDR3 spans 15 residues. Germline assignment: CDR1 MNHNS and CDR2 SASEGT. CDR3 loop: CASSKQGALNQPQHF. The CDR3 DNA sequence: TGTGCCAGCAGTAAACAGGGGGCGCTTAACCAGCCCCAGCATTTT.

The chain is built from TRBV5-5 and TRBJ2-5, with 10 bases that match TRBD2. CDR3 length: 19 residues. V trimming: 1 base; J trimming: 0 bases; junction bases outside the gene matches: 12. The germline gives CDR1 SGHKS, CDR2 YYEKEE (reference sequence). The CDR3 loop is CASSLSLAGDPRYQETQYF. CDR3 bases: TGTGCCAGCAGCTTGTCCCTAGCGGGGGACCCCCGGTACCAAGAGACCCAGTACTTC.

J is TRBJ1-3 and V is TRBV2; tentatively, D is TRBD1 (5 bases). The CDR3 consists of 17 residues. V shed 6 bases and J shed 0 bases, with 18 bases lying between them. Looked up from germline, CDR1 is SNHLY and CDR2 is FYNNEI. CDR3 in amino acids: CASSRVPRAGSGNTIYF. CDR3 nucleotides: TGTGCCAGCAGCAGAGTCCCCAGGGCTGGCTCTGGAAACACCATATATTTT.

This clonotype occurred many times. The chain links TRBV28 to TRBJ2-1, with D possibly TRBD2 on 6 matching bases. Trimming stripped 7 bases from V and 1 base from J, with 14 bases between. CDR1 and CDR2 from the germline V gene are MDHEN and SYDVKM. The CDR3 has 15 residues. CDR3 sequence: CASNNGGGSYNEQFF. The CDR3 DNA sequence: TGTGCCAGCAACAATGGGGGAGGTTCCTACAATGAGCAGTTCTTC.